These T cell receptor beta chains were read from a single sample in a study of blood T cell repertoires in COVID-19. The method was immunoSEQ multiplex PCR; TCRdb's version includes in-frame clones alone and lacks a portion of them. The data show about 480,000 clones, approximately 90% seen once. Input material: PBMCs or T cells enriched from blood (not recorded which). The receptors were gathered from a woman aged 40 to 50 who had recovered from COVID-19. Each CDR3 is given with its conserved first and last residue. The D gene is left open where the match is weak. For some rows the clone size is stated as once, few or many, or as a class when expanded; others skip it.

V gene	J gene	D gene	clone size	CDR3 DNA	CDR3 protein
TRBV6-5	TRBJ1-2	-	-	TGTGCCAGCAGTTACAGGGGAAGTGGCTACACCTTC	CASSYRGSGYTF
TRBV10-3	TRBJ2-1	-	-	TGTGCCATCAGGCCGATTACGAGCTCCTACAATGAGCAGTTCTTC	CAIRPITSSYNEQFF
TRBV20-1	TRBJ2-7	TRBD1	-	TGCACCAAGGACAGGGACCACGAGCAGTACTTC	CTKDRDHEQYF
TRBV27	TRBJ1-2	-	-	TGTGCCAGCAGTTTTACAGGGACGGACTATGGCTACACCTTC	CASSFTGTDYGYTF
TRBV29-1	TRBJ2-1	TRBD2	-	TGCAGCGTTGAAGGGATTACAGCGGGAGGGGCCTACAATGAGCAGTTCTTC	CSVEGITAGGAYNEQFF
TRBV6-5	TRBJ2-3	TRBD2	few	TGTGCCAGCAGTCTAGCGGGGTCCACAGATACGCAGTATTTT	CASSLAGSTDTQYF
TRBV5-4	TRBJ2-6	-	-	TGTGCCAGCAGCTTGACTATGAGCTCTGGGGCCAACGTCCTGACTTTC	CASSLTMSSGANVLTF
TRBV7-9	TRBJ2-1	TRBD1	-	TGTGCCAGCAGCCCCAGGGACAGGGGCAATGAGCAGTTCTTC	CASSPRDRGNEQFF
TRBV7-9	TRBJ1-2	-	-	TGTGCCAGCAGCTTAGGCCGACAGGACTATGGCTACACCTTC	CASSLGRQDYGYTF
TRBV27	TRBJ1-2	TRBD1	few	TGTGCCAGCAGTGGGACAGGGGCGTCTAACTATGGCTACACCTTC	CASSGTGASNYGYTF
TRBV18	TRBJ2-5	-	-	TGTGCCAGCTCACCACCGGCCCAAGAGACCCAGTACTTC	CASSPPAQETQYF
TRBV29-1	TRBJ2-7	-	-	TGCAGCGTTGAAGTGGGCCCATACGAGCAGTACTTC	CSVEVGPYEQYF
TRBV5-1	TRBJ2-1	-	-	TGCGCCAGCAGCTTCGGGACATTGTACAATGAGCAGTTCTTC	CASSFGTLYNEQFF
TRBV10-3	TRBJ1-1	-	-	TGTGCCATCAGTGCTGTCAGGGAGAACACTGAAGCTTTCTTT	CAISAVRENTEAFF
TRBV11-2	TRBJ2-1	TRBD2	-	TGTGCCAGCAGCTTCGGACTAGCGGGAAATGAGCAGTTCTTC	CASSFGLAGNEQFF
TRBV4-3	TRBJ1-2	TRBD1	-	TGCGCCAGCAGCCAAGATTTAGCTACAGGGGGCTACTATGGCTACACCTTC	CASSQDLATGGYYGYTF
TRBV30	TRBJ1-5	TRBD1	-	TGTGCCTGGAGTAGGGGACAGGGAGGTCAGCCCCAGCATTTT	CAWSRGQGGQPQHF
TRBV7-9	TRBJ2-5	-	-	TGTGCCAGCAGGGCAGGGTTAGGGGAGACCCAGTACTTC	CASRAGLGETQYF
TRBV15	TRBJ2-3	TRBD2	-	TGTGCCACCAGCATGGGACTAGCGGGAGTACGAGATACGCAGTATTTT	CATSMGLAGVRDTQYF
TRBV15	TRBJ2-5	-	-	TGTGCCACCAGCAGAGTCGGACGCGGGGTACAAGAGACCCAGTACTTC	CATSRVGRGVQETQYF
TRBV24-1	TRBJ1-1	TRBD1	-	TGTGCCACCAGTGATTCTGCCGGGACAGGGAACACTGAAGCTTTCTTT	CATSDSAGTGNTEAFF
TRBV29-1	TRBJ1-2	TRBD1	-	TGCAGCTTTGGGGACAGTGGCTACACCTTC	CSFGDSGYTF
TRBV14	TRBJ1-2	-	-	TGTGCCAGCAGCCAAGAACGGGGATTCGGCTACTATGGCTACACCTTC	CASSQERGFGYYGYTF
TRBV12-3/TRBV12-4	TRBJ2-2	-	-	TGTGCCAGCAGTTTAGGCGGGAAGCTGTTTTTT	CASSLGGKLFF
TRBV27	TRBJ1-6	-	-	TGTGCCAGCAGATGGACAGCCATGGATTCACCCCTCCACTTT	CASRWTAMDSPLHF
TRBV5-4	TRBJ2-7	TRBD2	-	TGTGCCAGCAGCTTGGGAGGGACTAGGAACGACGAGCAGTACTTC	CASSLGGTRNDEQYF
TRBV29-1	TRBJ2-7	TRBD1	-	TGCAGCGTGAGGGGACAGTTCTACGAGCAGTACTTC	CSVRGQFYEQYF
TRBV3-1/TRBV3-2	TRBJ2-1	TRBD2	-	TGTGCCAGCAGCCAAGATTTACTAGCGGGATCGCTTGAGCAGTTCTTC	CASSQDLLAGSLEQFF
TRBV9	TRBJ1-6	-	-	TGTGCCAGCAGAGAACAGGGAAGGTCACCCCTCCACTTT	CASREQGRSPLHF
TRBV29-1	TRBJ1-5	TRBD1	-	TGCAGCGTTGGGGCAGGGGGCGTCAATCAGCCCCAGCATTTT	CSVGAGGVNQPQHF
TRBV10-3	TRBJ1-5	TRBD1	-	TGTGCCATCAGTGAGGAGGCAGGGGGACAGCCCCAGCATTTT	CAISEEAGGQPQHF
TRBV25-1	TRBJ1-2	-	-	TGTGCCAGCAGTGAAGGGGGCTACTATGGCTACACCTTC	CASSEGGYYGYTF
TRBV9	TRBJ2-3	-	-	TGTGCCAGCAGCGTAGCGTCAGGGGGCACAGATACGCAGTATTTT	CASSVASGGTDTQYF
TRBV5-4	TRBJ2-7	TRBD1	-	TGTGCCAGCAGCCTGACAGGGGGCTACGAGCAGTACTTC	CASSLTGGYEQYF
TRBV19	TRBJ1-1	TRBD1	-	TGTGCCAGACAAACGGGACAGGGAGACCCTGAAGCTTTCTTT	CARQTGQGDPEAFF